What follows is one T cell receptor (beta chain) and its context. It has no known antigen specificity. No clone much larger than this one lies a single base away; base qualities are absent. Reading from cysteine to phenylalanine, the CDR3 counts 16 amino acids. Left in the record is the CDR3 DNA by itself, 48 bases read in frame from the first base. Germline trimming amounts to 4 bases on V and 2 bases on J, with 8 as the count of junction bases outside the gene matches. Taken from the germline V gene, the CDR1 and CDR2 loops are ENHRY and SYGVKD. TCRbeta CDR3 regions were amplified from genomic DNA by means of the immunoSEQ Assay, a bias-controlled multiplex PCR. The authors' analysis ran thus. Within the assay, amplification of reference gene primers was used to estimate how many nucleated cells each sample contained. Sequence reads were collapsed and filtered to measure the absolute abundance of every unique TCRbeta CDR3 rearrangement. For each sample, productive Simpson clonality was calculated as the square root of Simpson's diversity index over productive rearrangements. Not all clones reach the TCRdb copy of this immuneACCESS table, which keeps in-frame sequences only. Checked studies attribute under half of the gap to unresolved V genes and leave the rest unexplained. That table is the source of V, J and clone size, and D and trimming were worked out from the DNA. In all, the sample holds 150,000 to 200,000 clones, and under 95% of those were seen once. 15% to 20% of the sample belongs to the ten largest clones.

This specimen belongs to a study of blood T cell repertoires in COVID-19 (dated by TCRdb to 2019 to 2021). Regarding the complete study: Samples from collaborators originated in the United States, Italy and Spain and spanned both the acute and convalescent phases of COVID-19. The prospective study material was composed of cDNA or gDNA derived from T cells, B-cell-depleted T cells, or PBMCs. Deeply sampled blood TCRbeta repertoires from subjects exposed to, actively infected with, or recovered from COVID-19 were included in the dataset. The repertoires were released in a freely available public database intended as a resource for research on the immune response to SARS-CoV-2. The samples were drawn from two sources: the first 160 participants of the ongoing ImmuneRACE study, and 950 to 1,500 subjects contributed by 6 global collaborators. A de-identified subject ID, COVID-19 status, age in years and sex were almost always included in the sample metadata. Where HLA class I and class II types were available, the types were taken from metadata supplied by the sample provider, not from assay-based typing.

What the research found in general, with its limitations: The amount of clinical and demographic metadata varied by source and participant and was provided uncurated.

Each collaborating institution followed its own protocols to collect whole blood in K2EDTA tubes. For TCRbeta analysis, collaborators shipped samples as frozen whole blood, isolated PBMCs, or DNA extracted from either of those sample types. Sequencing was done on a sample of peripheral blood. The receptor comes from a man between 60 and 75 years old with active or convalescent COVID-19. Recombination joined TRBV10-3 with TRBJ2-3; 8 bases in between match TRBD2. The sequence in DNA is TGTGCCATCAGTGTTGGTAGCGGGGCCCTCACAGATACGCAGTATTTT. Translated, this gives CAISVGSGALTDTQYF.